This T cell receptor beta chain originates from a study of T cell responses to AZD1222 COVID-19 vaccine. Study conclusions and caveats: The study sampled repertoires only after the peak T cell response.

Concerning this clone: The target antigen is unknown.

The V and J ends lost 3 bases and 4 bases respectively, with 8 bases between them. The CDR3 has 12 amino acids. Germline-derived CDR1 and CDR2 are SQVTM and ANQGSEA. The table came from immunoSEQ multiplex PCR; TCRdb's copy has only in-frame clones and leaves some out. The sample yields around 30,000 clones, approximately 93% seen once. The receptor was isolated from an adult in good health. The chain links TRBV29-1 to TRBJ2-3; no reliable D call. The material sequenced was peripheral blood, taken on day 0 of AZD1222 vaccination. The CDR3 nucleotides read TGCAGCGTTGAGTCCGGGTCAGATACGCAGTATTTT. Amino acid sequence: CSVESGSDTQYF.